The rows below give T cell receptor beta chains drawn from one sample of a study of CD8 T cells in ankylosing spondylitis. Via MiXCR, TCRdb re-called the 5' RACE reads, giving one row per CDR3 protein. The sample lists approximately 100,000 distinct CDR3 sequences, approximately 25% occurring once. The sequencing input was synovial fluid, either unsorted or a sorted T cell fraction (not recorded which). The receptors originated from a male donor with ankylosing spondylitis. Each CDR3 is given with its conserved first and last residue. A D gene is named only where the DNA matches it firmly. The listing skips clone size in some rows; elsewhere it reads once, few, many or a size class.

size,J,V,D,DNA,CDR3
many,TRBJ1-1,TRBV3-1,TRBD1,TGTGCCAGCAGCCAAGGGGACAGGACGAAGGGAGCTTTCTTT,CASSQGDRTKGAFF
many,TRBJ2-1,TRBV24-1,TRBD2,TGTGCCACCAGTGATTTAGGGACTAGCGGTTACAATGAGCAGTTCTTC,CATSDLGTSGYNEQFF
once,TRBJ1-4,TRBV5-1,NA,TGCGCCAGCAGTCCCCCTGCAACTAATGAAAAACTGTTTTTT,CASSPPATNEKLFF
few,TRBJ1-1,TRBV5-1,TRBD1,TGCGCCAGCAGCTTGGATTGGGGACAGGGGGATACTGAAGCTTTCTTT,CASSLDWGQGDTEAFF
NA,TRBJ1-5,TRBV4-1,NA,TGCGCCAGCAGCCAATTGGGAGGGGCGAGTCAGCCCCAGCATTTT,CASSQLGGASQPQHF
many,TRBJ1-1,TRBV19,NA,TGTGCCAGTACGCGGAACACTGAAGCTTTCTTT,CASTRNTEAFF
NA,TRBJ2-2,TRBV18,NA,TGTGCCAGCTCACCACGACAGAATTTGGGGGCCGGGGAGCTGTTTTTT,CASSPRQNLGAGELFF
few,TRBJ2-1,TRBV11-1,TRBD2,TGTGCCAGCAGCTTAGAGTACGGGAGGGCCGAAAATGAGCAGTTCTTC,CASSLEYGRAENEQFF
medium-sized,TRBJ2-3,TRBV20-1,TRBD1,TGCAGTGCTAGACAGACAGGGAGAAGGGCAGATACGCAGTATTTT,CSARQTGRRADTQYF
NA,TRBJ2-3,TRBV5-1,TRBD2,TGCGCCAGTAAATCTAGCGGGTACACAGATACGCAGTATTTT,CASKSSGYTDTQYF
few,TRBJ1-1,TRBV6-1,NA,TGTGCCAGCAGCCTAGAGAGGACTCAGGCTTTCTTT,CASSLERTQAFF
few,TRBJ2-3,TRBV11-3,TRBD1,TGTGCCAGCAGCCCGCGGACAGGGGGCTTCGCAGATACGCAGTATTTT,CASSPRTGGFADTQYF
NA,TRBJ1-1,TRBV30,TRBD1,TGTGCCTGGAGTGTACAGGGGAGTACTGAAGCTTTCTTT,CAWSVQGSTEAFF
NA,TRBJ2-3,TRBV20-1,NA,TGCAGTGCCCCAATGGTTCCAACAGATACGCAGTATTTT,CSAPMVPTDTQYF
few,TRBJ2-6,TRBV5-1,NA,TGCGCCAGCACCAGGACGGTAATTACTGGGGCCAACGTCCTGACTTTC,CASTRTVITGANVLTF
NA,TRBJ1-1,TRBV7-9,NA,TGTGCCAGCAGATCAGTAGGCACTGAAGCTTTCTTT,CASRSVGTEAFF
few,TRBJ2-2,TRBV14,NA,TGTGCCAGCAGCCAAGGCCCGAACACCGGGGAGCTGTTTTTT,CASSQGPNTGELFF
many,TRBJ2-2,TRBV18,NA,TGTGCCAGCTCACCTCGACAGTCGGGCACCGGGGAGCTGTTTTTT,CASSPRQSGTGELFF
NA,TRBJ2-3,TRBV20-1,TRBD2,TGCAGTGTCGCGGGAGGGCGGGCAGATACGCAGTATTTT,CSVAGGRADTQYF
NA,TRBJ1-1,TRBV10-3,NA,TGTGCCATCAGTTTCGCTGCCCCGGGGAACACTGAAGCTTTCTTT,CAISFAAPGNTEAFF
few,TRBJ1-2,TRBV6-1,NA,TGTGCCAGCAGTGATGACAGCTATGGCTACACCTTC,CASSDDSYGYTF
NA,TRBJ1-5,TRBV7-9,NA,TGTGCCAGCAGCTTAGGTTGGTCAGGAAGAGGCAATCAGCCCCAGCATTTT,CASSLGWSGRGNQPQHF
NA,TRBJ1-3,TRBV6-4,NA,TGTGCCACCGTGGACAGTTCCTTCCCTGGAAACACCATATATTTT,CATVDSSFPGNTIYF
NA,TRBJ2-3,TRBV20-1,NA,TGCAGTGCCGTGGTGAGCGATACGCAGTATTTT,CSAVVSDTQYF
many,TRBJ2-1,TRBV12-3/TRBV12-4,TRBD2,TGTGCCAGCAGTTTGGGCGGGAGCCGGGGTGAGCAGTTCTTC,CASSLGGSRGEQFF
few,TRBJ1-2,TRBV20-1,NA,TGCAGTGTCTCCGGGACACAAAACTATGGCTACACCTTC,CSVSGTQNYGYTF
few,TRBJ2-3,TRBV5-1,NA,TGCGCCAGCAGCGGGAAAGCCCCAGATACGCAGTATTTT,CASSGKAPDTQYF
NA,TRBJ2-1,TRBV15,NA,TGTGCCACCAGCAGAGGGCTGCCGGACTACAATGAGCAGTTCTTC,CATSRGLPDYNEQFF
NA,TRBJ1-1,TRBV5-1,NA,TGCGCCAGCAGCACGGGAGTCGGGACTGAAGCTTTCTTT,CASSTGVGTEAFF
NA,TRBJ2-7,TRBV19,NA,TGTGCCAGTAGTAGGCAGGGGATCTACGAGCAGTACTTC,CASSRQGIYEQYF
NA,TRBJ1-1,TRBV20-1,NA,TGCAGTGCTACCGCCCCAGGTTACACTGAAGCTTTCTTT,CSATAPGYTEAFF
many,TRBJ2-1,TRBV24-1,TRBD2,TGTGCCACCGGGGGGACTAGCGGGAGGTCGAATGAGCAGTTCTTC,CATGGTSGRSNEQFF
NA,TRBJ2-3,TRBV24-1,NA,TGTGCCACCCAGGCAGCAACAGATACGCAGTATTTT,CATQAATDTQYF
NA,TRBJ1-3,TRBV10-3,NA,TGTGCCATCAGTGAAGCAGAGAAGGCTGGAAACACCATATATTTT,CAISEAEKAGNTIYF
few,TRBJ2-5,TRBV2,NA,TGTGCCAGCAGCACCGATAAGGGCACAGAGACCCAGTACTTC,CASSTDKGTETQYF
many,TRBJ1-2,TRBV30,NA,TGTGCCTGGAGCTGGGGGCAGAGCTATGGCTACACCTTC,CAWSWGQSYGYTF
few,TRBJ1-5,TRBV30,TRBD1,TGTGCCTGGAGTGCTGGGACAGCTAGCAATCAGCCCCAGCATTTT,CAWSAGTASNQPQHF
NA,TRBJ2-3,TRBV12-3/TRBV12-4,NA,TGTGCCAGCAGTCCCAGGACTAATACAGATACGCAGTATTTT,CASSPRTNTDTQYF
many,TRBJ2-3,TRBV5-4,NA,TGTGCCAGCAGCTTGTTACAGGCGGGCAGCGATACGCAGTATTTT,CASSLLQAGSDTQYF
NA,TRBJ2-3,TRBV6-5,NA,TGTGCCAGCAGTTACGCCCCGGGTCGCACAGATACGCAGTATTTT,CASSYAPGRTDTQYF
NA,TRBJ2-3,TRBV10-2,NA,TGCGCCAGCAGTGAGTCTCGGTACAATACGCAGTATTTT,CASSESRYNTQYF
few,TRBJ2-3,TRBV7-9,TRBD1,TGTGCCAGCAACGTACAGGGGCCCCCAACAGATACGCAGTATTTT,CASNVQGPPTDTQYF
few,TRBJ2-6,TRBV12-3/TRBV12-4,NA,TGTGCCAGCAGTTTCGGGACTGCAAGCTCTGGGGCCAACGTCCTGACTTTC,CASSFGTASSGANVLTF
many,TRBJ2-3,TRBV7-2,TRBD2,TGTGCCAGCAGCTTCCTACTAGCGGGCACAGATACGCAGTATTTT,CASSFLLAGTDTQYF
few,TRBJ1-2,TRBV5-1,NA,TGCGCCACCTCTCTTAACGCGGAATTTACTAGGGGCTACACCTTC,CATSLNAEFTRGYTF
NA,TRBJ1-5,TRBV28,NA,TGTGCCAGCAAAATTCGGACAGCTAGCAATCAGCCCCAGCATTTT,CASKIRTASNQPQHF
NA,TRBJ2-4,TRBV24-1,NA,TGTGCCACCAGTGATCACCGACTAGCCAAAAACATTCAGTACTTC,CATSDHRLAKNIQYF
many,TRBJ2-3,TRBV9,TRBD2,TGTGCCAGCAGCGCTACACTAGCGGGAGGTTCTGGCGATACGCAGTATTTT,CASSATLAGGSGDTQYF
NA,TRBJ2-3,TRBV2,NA,TGTGCCAGCAGCACTTCGGGCTTCGATTTCACAGATACGCAGTATTTT,CASSTSGFDFTDTQYF
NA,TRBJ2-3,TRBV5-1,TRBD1,TGCGCCAGCAGCTGGACCGGGACAGGGGGAGATACGCAGTATTTT,CASSWTGTGGDTQYF
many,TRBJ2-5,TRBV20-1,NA,TGCAGTGTAGAGGGTAGCGGAGTGGGGGCCCAGTACTTC,CSVEGSGVGAQYF
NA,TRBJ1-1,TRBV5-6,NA,TGTGCCAGCAGCTTGGGCTTACCGAGGAACACTGAAGCTTTCTTT,CASSLGLPRNTEAFF